The 25 T cell receptor beta chains below all came from one sample that was sequenced in a study of T cells in Graves' hyperthyroidism and ophthalmopathy. Amplification yielded TCR beta CDR3 regions, with RNA transcripts as the source. An initial round of RT-PCR targeting the TCR CDR3 relied on the HTBI primer set. In TCRdb, the multiplex PCR reads were re-called with MiXCR into one record per CDR3 protein. The data show 500,000 or so distinct CDR3 sequences, about 15% seen once. Input material: blood. These receptors were obtained from a woman aged 18-29 years with Graves' ophthalmopathy.

This clonotype was detected many times. The V call is TRBV28, the J call TRBJ2-3; no reliable D call. V was shortened by 3 bases and J by 6 bases, with 22 bases between the two germline ends. The germline CDR1 and CDR2 sequences are MDHEN and SYDVKM. The CDR3 covers 17 residues. In DNA, the CDR3 is TGTGCCAGCAGTTTTTCCTTGCCGGGCTCGGCGAGGGATACGCAGTATTTT. The encoded protein is CASSFSLPGSARDTQYF.

The rearrangement links TRBV20-1 to TRBJ2-3; 7 nucleotides agree with TRBD2. CDR1 is DFQATT and CDR2 is SNEGSKA in the germline V gene (reference sequence). The trim removed 3 bases at V and 6 bases at J, leaving 15 bases unmatched. This CDR3 is built from 16 residues. The CDR3 reads CSASPREGIRSDTQYF. The DNA of the CDR3 is TGCAGTGCTAGCCCCAGGGAGGGAATTAGATCGGATACGCAGTATTTT.

V gene TRBV6-1 combines with J gene TRBJ2-1; the match to TRBD1 covers 9 bases. CDR1 is MNHNS and CDR2 is SASEGT in the germline V gene. The junction had 8 bases not matched to a gene; V was cut back by 5 bases and J by 6 bases. This CDR3 region has 15 residues. In nucleotides, the CDR3 is TGTGCCAGCAGTTTTGACCCGGGACAGGGCAATGAGCAGTTCTTC. It encodes CASSFDPGQGNEQFF.

This clonotype was seen only a few times. V gene TRBV6-2 or TRBV6-3 combines with J gene TRBJ2-4, with D possibly matching TRBD1 (6 bases). V lost 5 bases, J lost 3 bases, and 20 bases lay in between. Germline V gene data show CDR1 as MNHEY and CDR2 as SVGEGT. The CDR3 totals 17 residues. This CDR3 reads CASSKIWTEIGKNIQYF. The CDR3 nucleotides read TGTGCCAGCAGTAAAATTTGGACAGAAATCGGCAAAAACATTCAGTACTTC.

The sample holds many counts of this clonotype. This chain links TRBV27 with TRBJ1-2; 8 bases line up with TRBD1. This CDR3 spans 14 amino acids. V lost 5 bases, J lost 8 bases, and 10 bases stayed unmatched. CDR1 MNHEY and CDR2 SMNVEV come from the germline V gene (reference sequence). For the CDR3, the DNA is TGTGCCAGCAGTCCCCAGGGGGCGCCGGGAGGCTACACCTTC. Protein: CASSPQGAPGGYTF.

The rearrangement joins TRBV29-1 to TRBJ2-1; D gene ambiguous. This CDR3 is 10 amino acids long. Per the germline V gene, CDR1 is SQVTM and CDR2 is ANQGSEA. The ends were cut back, 1 base at V and 9 bases at J, with 4 bases in the middle. DNA for the CDR3: TGCAGCGTTGAAGGCTCTGAGCAGTTCTTC. This translates into CSVEGSEQFF.

This chain uses TRBV7-2 with TRBJ2-5, with unresolved D. The V end lost 5 bases, the J end lost 7 bases, and 17 bases lay between the germline ends. The CDR3 spans 14 residues. Germline CDR1 reads SGHTA; CDR2 reads FQGNSA. The CDR3 DNA reads as TGTGCCAGCAGCCGAAGCTTAAACTGGGGGACCCAGTACTTC. The encoded protein is CASSRSLNWGTQYF.

This clonotype was detected many times. The V call is TRBV28, the J call TRBJ2-2, with 7 bases lining up with TRBD2. The CDR3 is 16 residues long. Trimming removed 1 base from V and 4 bases from J; junction bases left unmatched: 6. CDR1 is MDHEN and CDR2 is SYDVKM in the germline V gene. The CDR3 reads CASSLYPSGVTGELFF. The CDR3 region has the DNA TGTGCCAGCAGTTTATATCCGAGCGGGGTCACCGGGGAGCTGTTTTTT.

The genes are TRBV6-1 and TRBJ1-2; possibly TRBD1 for D (5 bases). Germline V gives CDR1 MNHNS, CDR2 SASEGT. Trimming cost V 6 bases and J 1 base, with 15 bases left between them. This CDR3 comprises 15 residues. CDR3 residues: CASRHLRDGNYGYTF. The DNA for the CDR3 is TGTGCCAGCAGACACCTCCGGGACGGTAACTATGGCTACACCTTC.

This clonotype has just a few counts. The J gene is TRBJ1-6, the V gene TRBV12-3 or TRBV12-4, with 8 bases aligning to TRBD1. CDR3 length equals 15 residues. V dropped 5 bases and J dropped 6; count of bases not matched to a gene: 6. The CDR3 loop is CASSPGDRSNSPLHF. As DNA, the CDR3 is TGTGCCAGCAGTCCTGGGGACAGGTCTAATTCACCCCTCCACTTT.

This clonotype was recorded many times. The chain links TRBV28 to TRBJ1-2; tentative D call: TRBD1 (5 bases). There are 15 residues in the CDR3. Trimming shortened V by 3 bases and J by 1 base, and 12 bases separated the two germline ends. Germline values: CDR1 MDHEN, CDR2 SYDVKM. The CDR3 nucleotides read TGTGCCAGCAGTTTGGATTCAGGGAATAACTATGGCTACACCTTC. Translated, it gives CASSLDSGNNYGYTF.

The chain carries TRBV10-3 and TRBJ2-7, with D perhaps given as TRBD1 or TRBD2 (6 bases each). V gave up 10 bases and J gave up 1 base, with 17 bases separating them. Germline V gene sequence: CDR1 ENHRY, CDR2 SYGVKD. The CDR3 totals 14 residues. The CDR3 nucleotides read TGTGCCACACGAGAGGGGGGTATTTCCTACGAGCAGTACTTC. It yields the protein CATREGGISYEQYF.

The V gene is TRBV20-1, the J gene TRBJ1-1, with TRBD1 as a possible D gene (5 bases). Germline V lookup: CDR1 DFQATT, CDR2 SNEGSKA (reference sequence). Trimming shortened V by 1 base and J by 3 bases, and 15 bases separated the two germline ends. The CDR3 length is 15 residues. Here the CDR3 DNA reads TGCAGTGCTAGAGGCTGGACAAGGGAGGACACTGAAGCTTTCTTT. Its protein is CSARGWTREDTEAFF.

The chain is built from TRBV20-1 and TRBJ2-2, with 8 bases lining up with TRBD2. The V and J ends lost 5 bases and 5 bases, in that order; junction bases with no gene match: 10. Germline CDR1 and CDR2: DFQATT and SNEGSKA (reference sequence). The CDR3 is made up of 15 amino acids. CDR3 in amino acids: CSAVPAGVETGELFF. CDR3 DNA sequence: TGCAGTGCTGTACCAGCGGGAGTAGAAACCGGGGAGCTGTTTTTT.

The sample holds a few counts of this clonotype. The chain couples TRBV5-1 to TRBJ1-6, with D possibly matching TRBD1 (5 bases). This CDR3 is built from 15 residues. Germline loops: CDR1 SGHRS, CDR2 YFSETQ. V was cut by 4 bases and J by 7 bases, with 15 bases left in between. CDR3 DNA: TGCGCCAGCAGCACTAGGGACGGAATAAATTCACCCCTCCACTTT. Protein product: CASSTRDGINSPLHF.

This sequence joins TRBV4-1 and TRBJ2-3; 10 bases are a match to TRBD1. Germline CDR1 reads MGHRA; CDR2 reads YSYEKL. With 0 bases clipped from V and 0 bases from J, the junction kept 9 bases outside the gene matches. The CDR3 has 19 residues. This CDR3 reads CASSQDSDRGTRSTDTQYF. The DNA for the CDR3 is TGCGCCAGCAGCCAAGATTCGGACAGGGGGACACGCAGCACAGATACGCAGTATTTT.

The chain links TRBV7-8 to TRBJ1-2; D is undetermined. The CDR3 is 16 amino acids. Germline values: CDR1 SGHVS, CDR2 FQNEAQ. The ends were cut back, 0 bases at V and 2 bases at J, with 13 bases in the middle. The DNA for the CDR3 is TGTGCCAGCAGCTTAGCATCCGGCAGCAAAAACTATGGCTACACCTTC. Its translation: CASSLASGSKNYGYTF.

This clonotype was found a few times. V and J are TRBV13 and TRBJ2-7; 9 nucleotides match TRBD1. The CDR3 covers 15 residues. Germline CDR1 reads PRHDT; CDR2 reads FYEKMQ (reference sequence). With V trimmed by 5 bases and J by 1 base, 6 bases remained unmatched. As DNA, the CDR3 is TGTGCCAGCAGCCCCACGGACAGGGGTTCCTACGAGCAGTACTTC. Translating it yields CASSPTDRGSYEQYF.

This clonotype appeared many times. The chain recombines TRBV3-1 with TRBJ1-2; perhaps TRBD1 as D (6 bases). V lost 4 bases to trimming and J lost 3 bases, with 15 bases between them. CDR1 LGHDT and CDR2 YNNKEL come from the germline V gene (reference sequence). The CDR3 is 15 residues long. This chain's CDR3 is CASSPLAGADYGYTF. CDR3 coding DNA: TGTGCCAGCAGCCCCTTAGCGGGGGCCGACTATGGCTACACCTTC.

This clonotype was seen ten or more times. The chain recombines TRBV28 with TRBJ1-5, with unresolved D. V shed 4 bases and J shed 3 bases, with 10 bases lying between them. Germline values: CDR1 MDHEN, CDR2 SYDVKM. This CDR3 contains 14 residues. CDR3: CASSSDGINQPQHF. The CDR3 nucleotides read TGTGCCAGCAGTTCGGACGGAATCAATCAGCCCCAGCATTTT. The whole variable domain, remainder taken from reference TRBV28 and TRBJ1-5, is DVKVTQSSRYLVKRTGEKVFLECVQDMDHENMFWYRQDPGLGLRLIYFSYDVKMKEKGDIPEGYSVSREKKERFSLILESASTNQTSMYLCASSSDGINQPQHFGDGTRLSIL.

Ten or more counts support this clonotype. V is TRBV7-9 and J is TRBJ2-2; the D is unclear. This CDR3 has 17 amino acids. The germline CDR1 and CDR2 sequences are SEHNR and FQNEAQ (reference sequence). V shed 5 bases and J shed 2 bases, with 18 bases lying between them. CDR3 DNA: TGTGCCAGCAGCCGTGAACGGAGCCTGGGTAACACCGGGGAGCTGTTTTTT. This codes for CASSRERSLGNTGELFF.

This clonotype was observed a handful of times. The gene calls are TRBV30 and TRBJ2-7; 7 bases map to TRBD2. V trimming: 4 bases; J trimming: 6 bases; junction bases outside the gene matches: 15. The germline CDR1 and CDR2 sequences are GTSNPN and SVGIG (reference sequence). This CDR3 spans 15 amino acids. The CDR3 protein is CAWKRSGGRGPEQYF. The CDR3 nucleotides read TGTGCCTGGAAGAGGTCGGGAGGTAGGGGTCCCGAGCAGTACTTC. Variable domain in full (rest from reference TRBV30 and TRBJ2-7): SQTIHQWPATLVQPVGSPLSLECTVEGTSNPNLYWYRQAAGRGLQLLFYSVGIGQISSEVPQNLSASRPQDRQFILSSKKLLLSDSGFYLCAWKRSGGRGPEQYFGPGTRLTVT.

Worth noting for this clonotype: This may come from a read error, since a much larger clone is one base off. The CDR3 loop is CSARLAGTFEIKEQFF. DNA for the CDR3: TGCAGTGCTAGACTTGCGGGAACGTTCGAAATCAAGGAGCAGTTCTTC. The gene calls are TRBV20-1 and TRBJ2-1, with a weak D call TRBD2 (6 bases). V dropped 2 bases and J dropped 10 bases, with 24 bases sitting between them. Germline CDR1 and CDR2: DFQATT and SNEGSKA (reference sequence). This CDR3 has 16 amino acids.

The chain joins TRBV12-3 or TRBV12-4 to TRBJ1-1; D is unclear. The CDR3 has 14 amino acids. V gave up 8 bases and J gave up 3 bases, with 16 bases separating them. This chain's CDR3 is CASERAWGDTEAFF. In DNA, the CDR3 is TGTGCCAGCGAGAGGGCTTGGGGTGACACTGAAGCTTTCTTT.

This clonotype was seen a handful of times. Here the CDR3 DNA reads TGTGCCAGCAGCGTAGCTGGGTCCTACGAGCAGTACTTC. It encodes CASSVAGSYEQYF. The genes are TRBV9 and TRBJ2-7; no clear D gene. The CDR3 loop spans 13 amino acids. From germline, CDR1 is SGDLS and CDR2 YYNGEE. The ends were cut back, 0 bases at V and 1 base at J, with 5 bases in the middle.